Given below is one TCR beta chain in context. Next came a second PCR, run for about 7 to 12 cycles, which used a sample-barcoded 5' primer along with a J-beta primer mix. Each cDNA molecule received a tag from a template-switch adaptor that had 12 random nucleotides. TCRdb re-derived calls from the 5' RACE reads in MiXCR, one entry per CDR3 protein. The table records about 670,000 distinct CDR3 sequences, 40% to 65% of them present only once. The CDR3 runs to 14 residues. Per the germline V gene, CDR1 is MGHRA and CDR2 is YSYEKL. Trimming stripped 0 bases from V and 6 bases from J, with 9 bases between. The individuals who served as donors were healthy Caucasians living in Russia, aged about 6 to 95. This specimen belongs to a study of blood T cells in healthy people across ages.

Sequences were obtained from blood. This chain joins TRBV4-1 and TRBJ2-1, with D perhaps given as TRBD1 or TRBD2 (5 bases each). This clonotype was sampled from an elderly woman in good health. The CDR3 protein is CASSQDAGSNEQFF. CDR3 coding DNA: TGCGCCAGCAGCCAAGACGCAGGGAGCAATGAGCAGTTCTTC.